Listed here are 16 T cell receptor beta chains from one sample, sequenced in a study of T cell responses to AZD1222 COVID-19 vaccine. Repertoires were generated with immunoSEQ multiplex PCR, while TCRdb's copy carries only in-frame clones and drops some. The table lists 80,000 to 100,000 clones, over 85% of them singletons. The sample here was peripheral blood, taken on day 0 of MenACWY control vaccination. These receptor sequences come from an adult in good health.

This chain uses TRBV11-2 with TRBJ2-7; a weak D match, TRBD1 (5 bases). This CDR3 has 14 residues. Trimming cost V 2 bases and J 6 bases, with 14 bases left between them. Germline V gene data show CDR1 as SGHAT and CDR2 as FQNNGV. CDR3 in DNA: TGTGCCAGCAGCTTATATCAGGGCTGGGGCGAGCAGTACTTC. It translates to CASSLYQGWGEQYF.

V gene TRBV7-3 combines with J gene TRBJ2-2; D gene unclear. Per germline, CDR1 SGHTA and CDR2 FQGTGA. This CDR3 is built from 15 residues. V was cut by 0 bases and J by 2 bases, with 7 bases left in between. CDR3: CASSLTGGNTGELFF. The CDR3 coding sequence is TGTGCCAGCAGCTTAACGGGCGGAAACACCGGGGAGCTGTTTTTT.

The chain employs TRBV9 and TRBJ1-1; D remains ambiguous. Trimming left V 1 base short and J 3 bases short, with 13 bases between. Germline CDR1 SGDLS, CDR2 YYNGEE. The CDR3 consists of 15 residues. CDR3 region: CASSVQAGRHTEAFF. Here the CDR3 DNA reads TGTGCCAGCAGCGTACAGGCGGGTCGGCACACTGAAGCTTTCTTT.

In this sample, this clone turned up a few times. In DNA, the CDR3 is TGTGCCAGCAGCCCCGGAGTAAGGACCGGGGAGCTGTTTTTT. The encoded protein is CASSPGVRTGELFF. The chain joins TRBV28 to TRBJ2-2; no clear D. CDR3 length: 14 residues. Germline assignment: CDR1 MDHEN and CDR2 SYDVKM. Trimming pared 6 bases from V and 5 bases from J, leaving 13 bases between.

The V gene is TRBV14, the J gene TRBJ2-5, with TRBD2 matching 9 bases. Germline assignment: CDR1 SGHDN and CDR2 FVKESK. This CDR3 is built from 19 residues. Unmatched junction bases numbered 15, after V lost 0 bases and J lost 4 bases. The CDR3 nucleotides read TGTGCCAGCAGCCAAGATCATGGAGAAGCGGGGGGTTTTTCAGAGACCCAGTACTTC. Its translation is CASSQDHGEAGGFSETQYF.

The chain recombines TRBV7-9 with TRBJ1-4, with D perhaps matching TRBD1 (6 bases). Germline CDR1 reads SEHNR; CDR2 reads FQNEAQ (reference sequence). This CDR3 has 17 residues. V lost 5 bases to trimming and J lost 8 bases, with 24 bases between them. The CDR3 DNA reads TGTGCCAGCAGCCCACGTCCCGGGACAAGGGAAGGGGAAAAACTGTTTTTT. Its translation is CASSPRPGTREGEKLFF.

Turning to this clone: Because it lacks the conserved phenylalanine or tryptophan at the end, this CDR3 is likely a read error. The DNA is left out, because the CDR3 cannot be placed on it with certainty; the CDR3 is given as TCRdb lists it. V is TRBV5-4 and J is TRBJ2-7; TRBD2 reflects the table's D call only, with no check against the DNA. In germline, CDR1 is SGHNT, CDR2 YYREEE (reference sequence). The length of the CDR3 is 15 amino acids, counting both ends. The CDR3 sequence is CASSQSGTEREGPGT.

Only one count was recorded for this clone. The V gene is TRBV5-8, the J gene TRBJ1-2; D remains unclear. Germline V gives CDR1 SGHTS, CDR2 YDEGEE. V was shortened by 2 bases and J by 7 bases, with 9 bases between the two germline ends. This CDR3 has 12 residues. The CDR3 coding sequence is TGTGCCAGCAGCTTCGTCGGGGTTGGCTACACCTTC. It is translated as CASSFVGVGYTF.

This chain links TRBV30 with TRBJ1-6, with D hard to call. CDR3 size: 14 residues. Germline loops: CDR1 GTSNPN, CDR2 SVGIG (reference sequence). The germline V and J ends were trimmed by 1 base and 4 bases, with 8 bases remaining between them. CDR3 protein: CAWSARDYNSPLHF. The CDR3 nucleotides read TGTGCCTGGAGTGCCCGGGATTATAATTCACCCCTCCACTTT.

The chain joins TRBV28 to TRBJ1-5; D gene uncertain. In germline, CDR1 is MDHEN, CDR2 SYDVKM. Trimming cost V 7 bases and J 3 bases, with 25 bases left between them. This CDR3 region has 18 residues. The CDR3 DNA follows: TGTGCCAGCAAACGACCAGGAATACCGTTCTTACTCAATCAGCCCCAGCATTTT. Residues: CASKRPGIPFLLNQPQHF.

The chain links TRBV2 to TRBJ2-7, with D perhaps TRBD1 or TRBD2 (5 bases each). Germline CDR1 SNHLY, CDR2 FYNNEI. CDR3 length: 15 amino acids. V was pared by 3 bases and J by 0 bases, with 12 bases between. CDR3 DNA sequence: TGTGCCAGCAGTGACTACGGGGCAAGCTCCTACGAGCAGTACTTC. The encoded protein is CASSDYGASSYEQYF.

The CDR3 spells CASSPGLAGATDTQYF. CDR3 coding DNA: TGTGCCAGCAGCCCGGGGCTAGCGGGGGCCACAGATACGCAGTATTTT. The V gene is TRBV7-6, the J gene TRBJ2-3, with 10 bases that match TRBD2. V lost 5 bases to trimming and J lost 2 bases; unmatched junction nucleotides: 7. Germline assignment: CDR1 SGHVS and CDR2 FNYEAQ. This CDR3 has 16 amino acids.

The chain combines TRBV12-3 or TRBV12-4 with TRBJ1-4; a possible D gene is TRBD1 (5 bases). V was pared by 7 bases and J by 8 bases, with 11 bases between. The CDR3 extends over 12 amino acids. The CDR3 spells CASTQGEEKLFF. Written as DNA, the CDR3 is TGTGCCAGCACCCAAGGGGAGGAAAAACTGTTTTTT.

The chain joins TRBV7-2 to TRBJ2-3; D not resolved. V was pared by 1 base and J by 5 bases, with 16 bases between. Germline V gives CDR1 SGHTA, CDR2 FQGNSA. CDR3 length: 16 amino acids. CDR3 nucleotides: TGTGCCAGCAGCTTAGGTCTGTGGCAGCTCCGAGATACGCAGTATTTT. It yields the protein CASSLGLWQLRDTQYF.

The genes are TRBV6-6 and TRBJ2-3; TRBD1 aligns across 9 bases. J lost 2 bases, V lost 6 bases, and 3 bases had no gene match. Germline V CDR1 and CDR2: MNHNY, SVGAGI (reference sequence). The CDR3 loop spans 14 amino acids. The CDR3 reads CASRGTGFTDTQYF. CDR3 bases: TGTGCCAGCAGAGGGACAGGGTTCACAGATACGCAGTATTTT.

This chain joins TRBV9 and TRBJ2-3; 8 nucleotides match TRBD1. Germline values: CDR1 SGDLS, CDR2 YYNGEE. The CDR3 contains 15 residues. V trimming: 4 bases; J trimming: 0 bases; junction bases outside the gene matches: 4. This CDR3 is CASSPGQGSTDTQYF. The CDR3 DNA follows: TGTGCCAGCAGCCCCGGACAGGGAAGCACAGATACGCAGTATTTT.